A single sample gave rise to the 3 T cell receptor beta chains below, sequenced in a study of T-cell reconstitution after alpha-beta-depleted transplantation in children. Preparation of the TCRbeta library used unique molecular identifiers. TCRdb ran MiXCR on the PCR reads and lists one entry per CDR3 protein. The table has over 15,000 distinct CDR3 sequences, about 8% seen once. Source: PBMCs, mostly from graft donor cells, taken 60 days after TCRalphabeta/CD19-depleted stem cell transplant. The receptors were sampled from a boy less than two years old who had a stem cell transplant for Wiskott-Aldrich syndrome, so the T cells may come from the graft donor.

This clonotype was seen many times. The chain has TRBV20-1 and TRBJ1-2; D ambiguous. CDR1 is DFQATT and CDR2 is SNEGSKA in the germline V gene (reference sequence). The V end was cut by 2 bases, the J end by 1 base, with 20 bases between. The CDR3 is made up of 17 amino acids. CDR3 protein: CSARQRYPGELNYGYTF. The DNA for the CDR3 is TGCAGTGCTAGACAACGCTACCCCGGGGAGCTTAACTATGGCTACACCTTC.

Many counts were recorded for this clonotype. The chain links TRBV12-3 or TRBV12-4 to TRBJ1-2; D not certain. This CDR3 has 12 residues. The V gene lost 7 bases and the J gene lost 0 bases, with 6 bases spanning the gap. The CDR3 bases are TGTGCCAGCACCCAGACTAACTATGGCTACACCTTC. As protein: CASTQTNYGYTF.

This clonotype was seen only a few times. The genes are TRBV10-2 and TRBJ2-1; the D is unclear. The germline V gene has CDR1 WSHSY and CDR2 SAAADI. CDR3 length: 11 residues. V gave up 4 bases and J gave up 12 bases, with 10 bases separating them. DNA of the CDR3: TGCGCCAGCAGTGCCCGGATGGGGCAGTTCTTC. Translating gives CASSARMGQFF.